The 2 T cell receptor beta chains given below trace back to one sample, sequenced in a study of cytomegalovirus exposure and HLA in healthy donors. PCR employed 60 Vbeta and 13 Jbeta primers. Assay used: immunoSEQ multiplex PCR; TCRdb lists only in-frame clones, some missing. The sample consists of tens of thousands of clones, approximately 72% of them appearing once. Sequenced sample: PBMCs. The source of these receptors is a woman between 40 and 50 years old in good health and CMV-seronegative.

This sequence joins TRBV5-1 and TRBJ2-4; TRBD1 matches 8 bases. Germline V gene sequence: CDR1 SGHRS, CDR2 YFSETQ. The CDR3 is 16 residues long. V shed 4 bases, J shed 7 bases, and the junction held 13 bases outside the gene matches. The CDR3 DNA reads TGCGCCAGCAGCCGTCGACAGGGGATATCGGACAACATTCAGTACTTC. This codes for CASSRRQGISDNIQYF. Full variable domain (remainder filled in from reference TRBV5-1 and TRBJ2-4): KAGVTQTPRYLIKTRGQQVTLSCSPISGHRSVSWYQQTPGQGLQFLFEYFSETQRNKGNFPGRFSGRQFSNSRSEMNVSTLELGDSALYLCASSRRQGISDNIQYFGAGTRLSVL.

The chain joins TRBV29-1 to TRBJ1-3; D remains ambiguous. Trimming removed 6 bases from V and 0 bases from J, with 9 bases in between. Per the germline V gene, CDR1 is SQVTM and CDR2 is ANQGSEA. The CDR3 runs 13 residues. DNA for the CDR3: TGCAGCGTGGACTCGAGCTCTGGAAACACCATATATTTT. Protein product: CSVDSSSGNTIYF. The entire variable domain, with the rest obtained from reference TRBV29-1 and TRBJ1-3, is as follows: SAVISQKPSRDICQRGTSLTIQCQVDSQVTMMFWYRQQPGQSLTLIATANQGSEATYESGFVIDKFPISRPNLTFSTLTVSNMSPEDSSIYLCSVDSSSGNTIYFGEGSWLTVV.